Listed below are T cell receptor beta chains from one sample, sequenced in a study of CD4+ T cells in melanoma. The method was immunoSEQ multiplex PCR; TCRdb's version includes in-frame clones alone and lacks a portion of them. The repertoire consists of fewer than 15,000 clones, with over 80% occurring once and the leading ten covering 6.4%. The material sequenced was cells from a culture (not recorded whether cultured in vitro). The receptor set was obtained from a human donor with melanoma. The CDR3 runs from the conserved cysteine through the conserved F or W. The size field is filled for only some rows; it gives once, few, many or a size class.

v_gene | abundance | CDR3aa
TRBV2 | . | CASRTPGQITDTQYF
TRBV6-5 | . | CASRFTRTTEAFF
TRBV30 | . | CAWSERQAFYEQYF
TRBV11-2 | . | CASSRRGPGELFF
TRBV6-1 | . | CASSDYRGINQPQHF
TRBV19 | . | CATRAGAADTQYF
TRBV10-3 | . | CAISDPGQTSGNTIYF
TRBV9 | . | CASSTGTWSTDTQYF
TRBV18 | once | CASSLGRTTNEKLFF
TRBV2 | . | CASSDSSGTGISQYF
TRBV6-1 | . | CASSAGPYNSPLHF